The rows below give T cell receptor beta chains drawn from one sample of a study of cytomegalovirus exposure and HLA in healthy donors. Sequenced by immunoSEQ multiplex PCR; TCRdb stores in-frame clones only, minus some. This sample has 100,000 or so clones, with less than 85% found just once. The sample comprised PBMCs. The receptor source for this set is a man aged 18 to 30 in good health and CMV-seropositive. Both conserved end residues are part of each CDR3. A D gene is named only where the DNA matches it firmly. A clone size is listed for some rows: how often the clone was seen (once, few, many), or a class if it is expanded.

cdr3_nt	cdr3_aa	v_call	j_call	clone_size	d_call
TGTGCCAGCAGTGAAGCGCTAGCGGGAGGCACGAACACCGGGGAGCTGTTTTTT	CASSEALAGGTNTGELFF	TRBV6-1	TRBJ2-2	NA	TRBD2
TGTGCCAGCAGTGTAGACAGCAACTATGGCTACACCTTC	CASSVDSNYGYTF	TRBV2	TRBJ1-2	NA	NA
TGTGCCAGCAGTTCCGGGACAGGGGGCAATCAGCCCCAGCATTTT	CASSSGTGGNQPQHF	TRBV2	TRBJ1-5	few	TRBD1
TGTGCCAGCAGTGAATCGACAGTCGCTAACTATGGCTACACCTTC	CASSESTVANYGYTF	TRBV6-1	TRBJ1-2	NA	NA
TGTGCCAGCAGCTATCCGGGACAGGGGGCGAAGGTGTACACTGAAGCTTTCTTT	CASSYPGQGAKVYTEAFF	TRBV13	TRBJ1-1	NA	TRBD1
TGTGCCAGCAGCCCACGGGGGTCTGTCGTGAACACTGAAGCTTTCTTT	CASSPRGSVVNTEAFF	TRBV7-8	TRBJ1-1	NA	NA
TGCGCCAGCAGCTTGAGCTTCACACAGGGGGCATCTTACGAGCAGTACTTC	CASSLSFTQGASYEQYF	TRBV5-1	TRBJ2-7	NA	TRBD1
TGTGCCAGTACCCCGGGGGGACTTCGCAATCAGCCCCAGCATTTT	CASTPGGLRNQPQHF	TRBV19	TRBJ1-5	NA	NA
TGTGCCAGCAGTGAAGCGGGCAGGGCTACGCAGTATTTT	CASSEAGRATQYF	TRBV2	TRBJ2-3	NA	NA
TGTGCCAGCACTCTAGGAGAGACCCAGTACTTC	CASTLGETQYF	TRBV9	TRBJ2-5	few	NA
TGCGCCAGCAGTTTTTTCGTCGGCGGCAATGAGCAGTTCTTC	CASSFFVGGNEQFF	TRBV4-1	TRBJ2-1	NA	NA
TGCGCCAGCAGCAACCACCGGGACAGGGCCTACGAGCAGTACTTC	CASSNHRDRAYEQYF	TRBV5-1	TRBJ2-7	NA	TRBD1
TGTGCCAGCAGTTACCTAGCGGAGCACACAGATACGCAGTATTTT	CASSYLAEHTDTQYF	TRBV6-6	TRBJ2-3	once	TRBD2
TGTGCCAGCAGCGGCCTCGACGGGGTGGGCACAGATACGCAGTATTTT	CASSGLDGVGTDTQYF	TRBV9	TRBJ2-3	NA	NA
TGTGCCAGCAGTCCCGGACAGGGGATTGGCTACACCTTC	CASSPGQGIGYTF	TRBV6-1	TRBJ1-2	NA	TRBD1
TGTGCCAGCAGCCGACTAGCGGGGGCCAATGAGCAGTTCTTC	CASSRLAGANEQFF	TRBV6-5	TRBJ2-1	NA	TRBD2
TGTGCCAGCGGTGACGGGGTTCGGTATGGCTACACCTTC	CASGDGVRYGYTF	TRBV28	TRBJ1-2	NA	NA
TGCGCCAGCAGTGACCTCGCGGGCGGGACTGAAGCTTTCTTT	CASSDLAGGTEAFF	TRBV10-2	TRBJ1-1	NA	NA
TGTGCCAGCAGCCCTCAGGGGGCGCGCGGCTTAGGGGAGACCCAGTACTTC	CASSPQGARGLGETQYF	TRBV5-5	TRBJ2-5	NA	TRBD1
TGCAGCGTTGAAGGCGGCTACTCCTACAATGAGCAGTTCTTC	CSVEGGYSYNEQFF	TRBV29-1	TRBJ2-1	NA	NA
TGTGCCAGCAGGGAACAGGGGAGCGCTGGGGCCAACGTCCTGACTTTC	CASREQGSAGANVLTF	TRBV6-1	TRBJ2-6	NA	TRBD1
TGCAGCGTTGAAGATGGGAGCTCCTCCTACAATGAGCAGTTCTTC	CSVEDGSSSYNEQFF	TRBV29-1	TRBJ2-1	NA	NA
TGCAGCGTACGGGACTCAACGGCAGAGACCCAGTACTTC	CSVRDSTAETQYF	TRBV29-1	TRBJ2-5	NA	NA
TGTGCCTGGAGTACCGGGACAGGGGAAGGCTACACCTTC	CAWSTGTGEGYTF	TRBV30	TRBJ1-2	NA	TRBD1
TGTGCCAGCAGCCAAGATCAGGGGACAGGGGGATATCAGCCCCAGCATTTT	CASSQDQGTGGYQPQHF	TRBV4-2	TRBJ1-5	NA	TRBD1
TGTGCCAGCAGCGGGACAGACGCGAACACCGGGGAGCTGTTTTTT	CASSGTDANTGELFF	TRBV9	TRBJ2-2	NA	NA
TGCAGCGCTCGGACAGGGGAGACCGGGGAGCTGTTTTTT	CSARTGETGELFF	TRBV29-1	TRBJ2-2	NA	TRBD1
TGCGCCAGCAGCTTGGATCCGGGAGGCGGGGAGCTGTTTTTT	CASSLDPGGGELFF	TRBV5-1	TRBJ2-2	few	TRBD2
TGCACCAGCAGCCAACCCCGGGACAGGAACGGCTACACCTTC	CTSSQPRDRNGYTF	TRBV1	TRBJ1-2	NA	NA
TGTGCCAGCAGCGACTGGGACAGGGGTGAAGGAAACACCATATATTTT	CASSDWDRGEGNTIYF	TRBV9	TRBJ1-3	NA	TRBD1
TGTGCCAGCAGCGTAGGTCCTAGCGAATACTCCTACAATGAGCAGTTCTTC	CASSVGPSEYSYNEQFF	TRBV9	TRBJ2-1	NA	NA
TGTGCCACCAGCAGAGATCAGGGCCCAACCGGGGAGCTGTTTTTT	CATSRDQGPTGELFF	TRBV15	TRBJ2-2	NA	NA
TGTGCCAGCAGCTTGTCTAGCGGGATCAACACAGATACGCAGTATTTT	CASSLSSGINTDTQYF	TRBV7-6	TRBJ2-3	few	TRBD2
TGTGCCAGTAGCAGGGTAGGCGAAAAACTGTTTTTT	CASSRVGEKLFF	TRBV19	TRBJ1-4	NA	NA
TGTGCCAGCAGCCAAGGGTCAGGGGGATACAATGAGCAGTTCTTC	CASSQGSGGYNEQFF	TRBV14	TRBJ2-1	NA	TRBD1
TGTGCCAGCAGCCAAGGGACATTAGAGACCCAGTACTTC	CASSQGTLETQYF	TRBV28	TRBJ2-5	few	NA
TGTGCCAGTAGTATGGCAGACAATCAGCCCCAGCATTTT	CASSMADNQPQHF	TRBV19	TRBJ1-5	few	NA
TGTGCCAGCAGCTTTCGGACAGGGGATGGTGAGCAGTTCTTC	CASSFRTGDGEQFF	TRBV5-6	TRBJ2-1	NA	TRBD1
TGTGCCAGTAGTTCCCGGGACAGAGAAGGCTACACCTTC	CASSSRDREGYTF	TRBV19	TRBJ1-2	NA	TRBD1
TGCGCCAGCAGCCAAGATCTAAGGCTAGCGGCTCACAATGAGCAGTTCTTC	CASSQDLRLAAHNEQFF	TRBV4-1	TRBJ2-1	NA	TRBD2
TGTGCCACCAGCCAGCGCGTCTTCGATGAGCAGTTCTTC	CATSQRVFDEQFF	TRBV15	TRBJ2-1	NA	NA
TGTGCCAGCAGCCAAGGACAGACTAATGAAAAACTGTTTTTT	CASSQGQTNEKLFF	TRBV5-8	TRBJ1-4	NA	NA
TGTGCCAGCCGTTGGACAGGGCCGACCTACGAGCAGTACTTC	CASRWTGPTYEQYF	TRBV6-1	TRBJ2-7	NA	TRBD1
TGCAGCGTAACAGGGCCCCGAACCGGGGAGCTGTTTTTT	CSVTGPRTGELFF	TRBV29-1	TRBJ2-2	NA	NA
TGTGCCAGCAGCTTTGGGGCCACGGGTTTGGATGAAAAACTGTTTTTT	CASSFGATGLDEKLFF	TRBV7-9	TRBJ1-4	NA	NA
TGCGCCAGCAGTAATGGACAGGGCGAAAACACCATATATTTT	CASSNGQGENTIYF	TRBV5-1	TRBJ1-3	NA	TRBD1
TGTGCCAGCTCACGGGGGGAAGCGCCGGCCGGGGAGCTGTTTTTT	CASSRGEAPAGELFF	TRBV18	TRBJ2-2	NA	NA
TGTGCTGGGGCTAGCGGAAACACCGGGGAGCTGTTTTTT	CAGASGNTGELFF	TRBV5-4	TRBJ2-2	NA	TRBD2
TGTGCCAGCAGCATCGGACAGGGATCCTACAATGAGCAGTTCTTC	CASSIGQGSYNEQFF	TRBV7-9	TRBJ2-1	NA	TRBD1
TGTGCCAGCAGCCCACTGGACAGGGGTTCCTACGAGCAGTACTTC	CASSPLDRGSYEQYF	TRBV7-9	TRBJ2-7	once	TRBD1
TGCGCCAGCAGCATGACAGGGGTTGGCACTGAAGCTTTCTTT	CASSMTGVGTEAFF	TRBV5-1	TRBJ1-1	NA	TRBD1
TGTGCCAGCGGCAAAACAGGGGTGGGTAATCAGCCCCAGCATTTT	CASGKTGVGNQPQHF	TRBV6-5	TRBJ1-5	NA	TRBD1
TGTGCCAGCAGGGGTGACAGCCTAGCCAAAAACATTCAGTACTTC	CASRGDSLAKNIQYF	TRBV2	TRBJ2-4	NA	NA
TGTGCCAGCAGCCCCGGGACTCTTTTCTTTGAACATCTCTCTGGAAACACCATATATTTT	CASSPGTLFFEHLSGNTIYF	TRBV7-8	TRBJ1-3	NA	NA
TGTGCCAGCAGTACAGGGGGTCGGGGGAACACTGAAGCTTTCTTT	CASSTGGRGNTEAFF	TRBV5-4	TRBJ1-1	NA	TRBD1
TGTGCCAGCACCCCGGGGGCAGGGGGTAATCAGCCCCAGCATTTT	CASTPGAGGNQPQHF	TRBV2	TRBJ1-5	NA	TRBD1